What follows are 27 T cell receptor beta chains derived from one specimen sequenced in a study of blood T cell repertoires in COVID-19. Clones were read by immunoSEQ multiplex PCR, and TCRdb kept only the in-frame ones, dropping some. The sample holds under 100,000 clones; around four fifths are singletons and the top ten take roughly an eighth. The material sequenced was peripheral blood. Every receptor here comes from a human donor in a cohort sampled during active COVID-19.

The rearrangement links TRBV12-3 or TRBV12-4 to TRBJ2-2; D not certain. CDR3 size: 13 residues. The ends were cut back, 6 bases at V and 6 bases at J, with 11 bases in the middle. This chain's CDR3 is CASSKGDAGELFF. The CDR3 nucleotides read TGTGCCAGCAGCAAAGGAGACGCCGGGGAGCTGTTTTTT.

As to this clone: One end of the junction varies from germline; a read error may be responsible. The chain carries TRBV7-9 and TRBJ1-1; possible D gene TRBD1, 6 bases. CDR1 SEHNR and CDR2 FQNEAQ come from the germline V gene (reference sequence). This CDR3 has 14 amino acids. Here the CDR3 reads CASSANTGLTKAFF. The CDR3 coding sequence is TGTGCCAGCAGCGCTAACACAGGGCTCACTAAAGCTTTCTTT. The full variable domain, with the rest looked up from reference TRBV7-9 and TRBJ1-1, is DTGVSQNPRHKITKRGQNVTFRCDPISEHNRLYWYRQTLGQGPEFLTYFQNEAQLEKSRLLSDRFSAERPKGSFSTLEIQRTEQGDSAMYLCASSANTGLTKAFFGQGTRLTVV.

V usage is TRBV2 and J usage is TRBJ1-5; 9 nucleotides match TRBD1. The CDR3 extends over 14 amino acids. J lost 6 bases, V lost 6 bases, and 6 bases had no gene match. Germline V lookup: CDR1 SNHLY, CDR2 FYNNEI. CDR3 in DNA: TGTGCCAGCAGCCGGGACAGGGATGGTCAGCCCCAGCATTTT. As protein: CASSRDRDGQPQHF.

This clone was detected only once. The rearrangement uses TRBV6-6 and TRBJ2-2; D gene unclear. CDR3 length: 14 amino acids. Trimming shortened V by 6 bases and J by 1 base, and 9 bases separated the two germline ends. CDR1 is MNHNY and CDR2 is SVGAGI in the germline V gene (reference sequence). The CDR3 sequence: CASRETMNTGELFF. The CDR3 DNA reads as TGTGCCAGCAGGGAGACGATGAACACCGGGGAGCTGTTTTTT.

This clone appeared a few times. The V gene is TRBV7-8, the J gene TRBJ1-2; possible D gene TRBD1, 6 bases. CDR1 is SGHVS and CDR2 is FQNEAQ in the germline V gene. This CDR3 spans 14 amino acids. V shed 4 bases and J shed 8 bases, with 17 bases lying between them. The CDR3, as DNA: TGTGCCAGCAGCTCGACCGGACAGTTTGGCGGCTACACCTTC. Its translation: CASSSTGQFGGYTF.

V usage is TRBV6-2 or TRBV6-3 and J usage is TRBJ1-5; tentative D call: TRBD1 (6 bases). CDR3 length: 14 amino acids. Trimming removed 5 bases at V and 4 bases at J, with 12 bases between. Germline V gene sequence: CDR1 MNHEY, CDR2 SVGEGT. CDR3 sequence: CASSPGHANQPQHF. CDR3 nucleotide sequence: TGTGCCAGCAGTCCGGGACACGCAAATCAGCCCCAGCATTTT.

The chain couples TRBV29-1 to TRBJ2-7; 7 bases map to TRBD1. Germline CDR1 reads SQVTM; CDR2 reads ANQGSEA. The V gene end was trimmed by 4 bases and the J gene end by 7 bases; junction bases not matched to a gene: 7. This CDR3 is built from 12 residues. The chain's CDR3 is CSVVEGAYEQYF. CDR3 nucleotides: TGCAGCGTTGTAGAGGGGGCGTATGAGCAGTACTTC.

The rearrangement uses TRBV30 and TRBJ1-6; D remains unclear. CDR3 length: 15 residues. Germline V gene lookup returns CDR1 GTSNPN and CDR2 SVGIG (reference sequence). Trimming took 2 bases from V and 5 from J, leaving 13 bases between them. CDR3: CAWSPQAVDNSPLHF. The CDR3 region has the DNA TGTGCCTGGAGTCCGCAGGCAGTCGATAATTCACCCCTCCACTTT.

The chain employs TRBV14 and TRBJ1-2; 7 bases match TRBD1. There are 13 residues in the CDR3. The ends lost 1 base at V and 7 bases at J; junction bases unmatched: 3. The germline CDR1 and CDR2 sequences are SGHDN and FVKESK. CDR3 sequence reads: CASSQVRGLGYTF. The DNA for the CDR3 is TGTGCCAGCAGCCAAGTAAGGGGGCTTGGCTACACCTTC.

The chain has TRBV2 and TRBJ2-1; TRBD1 aligns across 7 bases. Trimming took 6 bases from V and 0 from J; bases not matched to a gene: 11. There are 17 residues in the CDR3. CDR1 is SNHLY, CDR2 FYNNEI, per germline. The CDR3 is CASSLHLTGRSYNEQFF. The CDR3 bases are TGTGCCAGCAGCCTACACTTGACAGGGCGCTCCTACAATGAGCAGTTCTTC.

The chain uses TRBV18 and TRBJ1-1, with 7 positions matching TRBD1. The CDR3 runs 14 residues. CDR1 is KGHSH and CDR2 is LQKENI in the germline V gene. V shed 6 bases, J shed 0 bases, and the junction held 4 bases outside the gene matches. DNA of the CDR3: TGTGCCAGCTCTACGGACAGGATGAACACTGAAGCTTTCTTT. This gives the protein CASSTDRMNTEAFF.

The chain links TRBV7-9 to TRBJ1-1; D is undetermined. The length of the CDR3 is 13 residues. Looked up from germline, CDR1 is SEHNR and CDR2 is FQNEAQ (reference sequence). V was clipped by 3 bases and J by 8 bases, with 13 bases between them. The CDR3 region is CASSLALLAEAFF. Here the CDR3 DNA reads TGTGCCAGCAGCTTGGCCCTTCTAGCGGAAGCTTTCTTT.

This chain connects TRBV24-1 to TRBJ2-6; a weak D match, TRBD1 (6 bases). CDR1 and CDR2 (germline): KGHDR, SFDVKD. V was cut by 7 bases and J by 1 base, with 7 bases left in between. The CDR3 has 14 residues. The CDR3 region has the DNA TGTGCCACCAGAGGGGGATCTGGGGCCAACGTCCTGACTTTC. Protein sequence: CATRGGSGANVLTF.

The chain recombines TRBV5-4 with TRBJ2-2; D is undetermined. Trimming left V 2 bases short and J 8 bases short, with 10 bases between. Germline CDR1 SGHNT, CDR2 YYREEE (reference sequence). CDR3 length equals 13 residues. In DNA, the CDR3 is TGTGCCAGCAGCTTTGAACCGACAGGGGAGCTGTTTTTT. Translating it yields CASSFEPTGELFF.

This clone was seen a few times. The chain uses TRBV2 and TRBJ2-2; D is perhaps TRBD1 (6 bases). Germline V gene lookup returns CDR1 SNHLY and CDR2 FYNNEI. The CDR3 contains 13 residues. The germline V and J ends were trimmed by 7 bases and 4 bases, with 10 bases remaining between them. The DNA of the CDR3 is TGTGCCAGCAACAGGGATCGCACCGGGGAGCTGTTTTTT. Protein sequence: CASNRDRTGELFF. Full variable domain (missing parts from reference TRBV2 and TRBJ2-2): EPEVTQTPSHQVTQMGQEVILRCVPISNHLYFYWYRQILGQKVEFLVSFYNNEISEKSEIFDDQFSVERPDGSNFTLKIRSTKLEDSAMYFCASNRDRTGELFFGEGSRLTVL.

This clone was observed a single time. The chain combines TRBV5-4 with TRBJ2-1, with TRBD2 matching 10 bases. Unmatched junction bases numbered 5, after V lost 4 bases and J lost 4 bases. This CDR3 spans 15 amino acids. Germline values: CDR1 SGHNT, CDR2 YYREEE (reference sequence). The CDR3 DNA follows: TGTGCCAGCAGCAAGAGCGGGGGGGCGTACAATGAGCAGTTCTTC. The encoded protein is CASSKSGGAYNEQFF.

J is TRBJ1-2 and V is TRBV28; 9 bases fit TRBD1. The germline V gene has CDR1 MDHEN and CDR2 SYDVKM. J gave up 3 bases and V 5 bases, and 7 bases lay outside the gene matches. The CDR3 is 15 residues long. CDR3 residues: CASSEGTGRHYGYTF. The CDR3, as DNA: TGTGCCAGCAGTGAGGGGACAGGGCGTCACTATGGCTACACCTTC.

The J gene is TRBJ2-3, the V gene TRBV7-3; 10 bases map to TRBD1. This CDR3 has 14 residues. The ends lost 5 bases at V and 3 bases at J; junction bases unmatched: 2. Germline CDR1 and CDR2: SGHTA and FQGTGA. DNA for the CDR3: TGTGCCAGCAGCCGGGACAGGGGAACAGATACGCAGTATTTT. It encodes CASSRDRGTDTQYF.

The chain recombines TRBV18 with TRBJ1-2, with 7 bases that match TRBD1. This CDR3 comprises 15 residues. The J segment lost 0 bases and the V segment lost 4 bases, leaving 5 bases of the junction unmatched. Germline CDR1 is KGHSH and CDR2 is LQKENI. As DNA, the CDR3 is TGTGCCAGCTCACGGGGGGACAGAGCTAACTATGGCTACACCTTC. This codes for CASSRGDRANYGYTF.

V usage is TRBV5-6 and J usage is TRBJ2-5, with 11 bases aligning to TRBD2. J lost 5 bases, V lost 4 bases, and 7 bases had no gene match. CDR3 length: 15 residues. The germline V gene has CDR1 SGHDT and CDR2 YYEEEE. The CDR3 spells CASSRPTSGEETQYF. The CDR3 DNA sequence: TGTGCCAGCAGCCGGCCGACTAGCGGGGAGGAGACCCAGTACTTC.

V and J are TRBV12-3 or TRBV12-4 and TRBJ2-3; D ambiguous. The V gene lost 2 bases and the J gene lost 6 bases, with 9 bases spanning the gap. This CDR3 is built from 13 residues. The CDR3: CASSLSVADTQYF. Here the CDR3 DNA reads TGTGCCAGCAGTTTAAGCGTTGCGGATACGCAGTATTTT.

V and J are TRBV5-1 and TRBJ2-7, with D maybe TRBD1 (6 bases). This CDR3 is built from 14 residues. V dropped 5 bases and J dropped 3 bases, with 15 bases sitting between them. Looked up from germline, CDR1 is SGHRS and CDR2 is YFSETQ. Here the CDR3 reads CASRVGTSDYEQYF. CDR3 bases: TGCGCCAGCAGGGTGGGGACATCAGACTACGAGCAGTACTTC.

The rearrangement links TRBV30 to TRBJ2-7; 8 bases are a match to TRBD1. Germline loops: CDR1 GTSNPN, CDR2 SVGIG (reference sequence). Unmatched junction bases numbered 8, after V lost 3 bases and J lost 4 bases. The CDR3 has 14 residues. The CDR3 coding sequence is TGTGCCTGGAGGGAAAGGCAGGGGGCTTACGAGCAGTACTTC. It is translated as CAWRERQGAYEQYF.

The chain recombines TRBV29-1 with TRBJ1-1; D gene unclear. Germline CDR1 reads SQVTM; CDR2 reads ANQGSEA. Trimming took off 7 bases at V and 5 bases at J, with 14 bases between the two ends. The CDR3 is 12 amino acids. The CDR3 nucleotides are TGCAGCGCGTCACAACGGGAGACTGAAGCTTTCTTT. This encodes CSASQRETEAFF. Together with reference TRBV29-1 and TRBJ1-1, the CDR3 gives the full variable domain: SAVISQKPSRDICQRGTSLTIQCQVDSQVTMMFWYRQQPGQSLTLIATANQGSEATYESGFVIDKFPISRPNLTFSTLTVSNMSPEDSSIYLCSASQRETEAFFGQGTRLTVV.

V gene TRBV6-4 combines with J gene TRBJ2-3, with 11 bases lining up with TRBD2. V trimming: 8 bases; J trimming: 2 bases; junction bases outside the gene matches: 3. This CDR3 spans 14 amino acids. Germline lookup yields CDR1 MRHNA and CDR2 SNTAGT. This CDR3 is CASASGGITDTQYF. CDR3 nucleotide sequence: TGTGCCAGCGCTAGCGGGGGGATCACAGATACGCAGTATTTT.

Written as DNA, the CDR3 is TGCGCCAGCAGCCTGGGACAGCTCACTGAAGCTTTCTTT. Protein: CASSLGQLTEAFF. This rearrangement joins TRBV5-1 to TRBJ1-1; 7 bases are a match to TRBD1. After removal of 4 bases from V and 4 bases from J, the junction contained 4 bases not matched to a gene. The CDR3 is made up of 13 amino acids. The germline gives CDR1 SGHRS, CDR2 YFSETQ.

CDR3 coding DNA: TGTGCCAGCAGCGCTGGGGACAACTCGCAAGAGACCCAGTACTTC. This encodes CASSAGDNSQETQYF. The rearrangement links TRBV9 to TRBJ2-5; a weak D match, TRBD1 (6 bases). The germline V gene encodes CDR1 SGDLS and CDR2 YYNGEE. CDR3 length: 15 amino acids. Trimming removed 3 bases from V and 2 bases from J, with 14 bases in between.